The 5 T cell receptor beta chains below all came from one sample that was sequenced in a study of radiotherapy plus CTLA-4 blockade in lung cancer. Sequencing used immunoSEQ multiplex PCR; TCRdb keeps in-frame clones, though not all of them. The sample records roughly 100,000 clones, roughly 80% being singletons. Sequenced here: peripheral blood, sampled from a patient treated with radiotherapy plus ipilimumab. These receptors originate from a human donor with non-small cell lung cancer that progressed on radiotherapy plus ipilimumab.

The gene calls are TRBV19 and TRBJ1-2; TRBD1 matches 9 bases. The CDR3 totals 15 residues. The V gene end was trimmed by 7 bases and the J gene end by 7 bases; junction bases not matched to a gene: 13. Germline assignment: CDR1 LNHDA and CDR2 SQIVND (reference sequence). The CDR3 coding sequence is TGTGCCAGTAAATCCCGGGACAGGGAGTCAGGTGGCTACACCTTC. Translating gives CASKSRDRESGGYTF.

A single count supports this clone. V is TRBV6-5 and J is TRBJ1-5; D possibly corresponds to TRBD1 (5 bases). The CDR3 has 14 residues. The V and J ends lost 2 bases and 3 bases respectively, with 8 bases between them. Germline values: CDR1 MNHEY, CDR2 SVGAGI. DNA of the CDR3: TGTGCCAGCAGTTACGACAGTCTCAATCAGCCCCAGCATTTT. Its protein product is CASSYDSLNQPQHF.

The V and J genes are TRBV5-1 and TRBJ2-7; TRBD2 might be the D (5 bases). Trimming removed 1 base from V and 5 bases from J, with 16 bases in between. CDR1 and CDR2 from the germline V gene are SGHRS and YFSETQ. There are 15 residues in the CDR3. CDR3 loop: CASSLSAGPGDEQYF. The CDR3 DNA sequence: TGCGCCAGCAGCTTGTCGGCAGGACCCGGGGACGAGCAGTACTTC. The variable domain in full, with the rest retrieved from reference TRBV5-1 and TRBJ2-7, is KAGVTQTPRYLIKTRGQQVTLSCSPISGHRSVSWYQQTPGQGLQFLFEYFSETQRNKGNFPGRFSGRQFSNSRSEMNVSTLELGDSALYLCASSLSAGPGDEQYFGPGTRLTVT.

CDR3 loop: CASSSTVSYNEQFF. CDR3 DNA: TGTGCCAGCAGTTCGACAGTCTCCTACAATGAGCAGTTCTTC. The chain is built from TRBV6-6 and TRBJ2-1, with D perhaps matching TRBD1 (5 bases). Germline lookup yields CDR1 MNHNY and CDR2 SVGAGI (reference sequence). V was shortened by 4 bases and J by 0 bases, with 7 bases between the two germline ends. The CDR3 runs to 14 residues.

This clone was recorded a few times. The chain uses TRBV11-3 and TRBJ2-2; D remains ambiguous. The CDR3 is made up of 11 amino acids. Germline V CDR1 and CDR2: SGHNT, YENEEA. V lost 8 bases to trimming and J lost 6 bases, with 7 bases between them. The CDR3, as DNA: TGTGCCAGCGAGGAACCCGGGGAGCTGTTTTTT. This gives the protein CASEEPGELFF.